This TCR beta chain was captured by sequencing in a study of blood T cell repertoires in COVID-19. For the study at large: Samples of COVID-19 (acute and convalescent) were obtained from the United States, Italy and Spain. T cells, B-cell-depleted T cells, or PBMCs supplied cDNA or gDNA.

The germline V gene encodes CDR1 SGHDT and CDR2 YYEEEE. The V end lost 0 bases, the J end lost 3 bases, and 6 bases lay between the germline ends. CDR3 length: 14 amino acids. Authors' processing steps: The authors estimated nucleated cell counts from reference gene primer amplification. Produced via immunoSEQ multiplex PCR; TCRdb's table is partial and in-frame only. The V and J calls and the clone size are those of that table, but D and trimming were determined from the DNA. The sample comprises under 200,000 clones, roughly 84% of which are singletons, and under 3% rests with the top ten. The TCR was taken from a human donor with acute or convalescent COVID-19. The donor label of this sample is uncertain. The rearrangement joins TRBV5-6 to TRBJ1-4; unclear D gene. What was sequenced was peripheral blood. CDR3 nucleotide sequence: TGTGCCAGCAGCTTGGGGCGGGCTAATGAAAAACTGTTTTTT. Its protein product is CASSLGRANEKLFF.